The 2 T cell receptor beta chains below come from one sample, sequenced in a study of blood T cell repertoires in COVID-19. Assay: immunoSEQ multiplex PCR; the TCRdb copy retains only in-frame clones and omits some. The sample holds 340,000 or so clones, approximately 83% seen once. The sequencing sample was made of PBMCs or T cells enriched from blood (not recorded which). These receptors were obtained from a woman between 40 and 50 years old with acute COVID-19.

The CDR3, as DNA: TGTGCCAGCAGCTTATTACCCCCGGGCCGGCGGGGAGAGACCCAGTACTTC. It yields the protein CASSLLPPGRRGETQYF. The chain uses TRBV11-2 and TRBJ2-5, with D perhaps matching TRBD2 (6 bases). Per germline, CDR1 SGHAT and CDR2 FQNNGV. V was clipped by 2 bases and J by 4 bases, with 20 bases between them. This CDR3 has 17 residues.

This rearrangement joins TRBV6-6 to TRBJ2-2; 8 nucleotides align to TRBD2. J was trimmed by 5 bases and V by 3 bases; bases with no gene match: 5. The CDR3 totals 15 residues. The germline CDR1 and CDR2 sequences are MNHNY and SVGAGI (reference sequence). Here the CDR3 DNA reads TGTGCCAGCAGTTATGCGGGGGGCCGAACCGGGGAGCTGTTTTTT. Amino acid sequence: CASSYAGGRTGELFF.